The following is a T cell receptor beta chain sequence with its context. No antigen is known for it. These data belong to a study of identical twins. With template switching, a universal primer site was added, and the cDNA carried unique molecular identifiers. TCRdb reprocessed the 5' RACE reads via MiXCR and lists one record per CDR3 protein. The sample has approximately 590,000 distinct CDR3 sequences; around a tenth are singletons. Deletions cut 4 bases from V and 0 bases from J, with 13 bases between. The CDR3 is 16 amino acids. Looked up from germline, CDR1 is LNHDA and CDR2 is SQIVND (reference sequence). Study observations and caveats: The study drew conclusions from cross-sectional statistical analysis, not from following the same donors. Low generation-probability sequences were in excess among twin-shared out-of-frame alpha sequences. Insertions were fewer in abundant cord blood beta clonotypes, whereas memory repertoires showed none of this pattern.

The sample was also reused in another study, on yellow fever vaccine responses in identical twins.

J is TRBJ2-1 and V is TRBV19, with D possibly TRBD2 on 7 matching bases. The receptor comes from a woman younger than 30 in good health. What was sequenced was PBMCs. CDR3 DNA sequence: TGTGCCAGTAGTACCACGGGGGGCATCTCCTACAATGAGCAGTTCTTC. As protein: CASSTTGGISYNEQFF.